This T cell receptor beta chain came from a study of blood T cell repertoires in COVID-19. About the research overall: Donors in the United States, Italy and Spain gave samples during acute or convalescent COVID-19. Nucleic acid was either cDNA or gDNA, and it came from T cells, B-cell-depleted T cells, or PBMCs.

Authors' data handling: Reference gene primer amplification yielded estimated nucleated cell counts. Assay used: immunoSEQ multiplex PCR; TCRdb lists only in-frame clones, some missing. V and J calls plus clone size are reproduced from that table; the DNA served to infer D and trimming. This table holds 100,000 to 150,000 clones, around 81% found once. Germline loops: CDR1 MDHEN, CDR2 SYDVKM. The CDR3 has 12 amino acids. V dropped 3 bases and J dropped 6 bases, with 8 bases sitting between them. The Seattle patients joined while their infection was active and were tracked longitudinally afterward. The chain uses TRBV28 and TRBJ1-2, with D possibly matching TRBD1 (6 bases). This clonotype was sampled from a man younger than 45 with COVID-19, enrolled during active disease. Sample: peripheral blood. In DNA form, the CDR3 reads TGTGCCAGCAGTTTGGGGGCAGATGGCTACACCTTC. Encoded protein: CASSLGADGYTF.